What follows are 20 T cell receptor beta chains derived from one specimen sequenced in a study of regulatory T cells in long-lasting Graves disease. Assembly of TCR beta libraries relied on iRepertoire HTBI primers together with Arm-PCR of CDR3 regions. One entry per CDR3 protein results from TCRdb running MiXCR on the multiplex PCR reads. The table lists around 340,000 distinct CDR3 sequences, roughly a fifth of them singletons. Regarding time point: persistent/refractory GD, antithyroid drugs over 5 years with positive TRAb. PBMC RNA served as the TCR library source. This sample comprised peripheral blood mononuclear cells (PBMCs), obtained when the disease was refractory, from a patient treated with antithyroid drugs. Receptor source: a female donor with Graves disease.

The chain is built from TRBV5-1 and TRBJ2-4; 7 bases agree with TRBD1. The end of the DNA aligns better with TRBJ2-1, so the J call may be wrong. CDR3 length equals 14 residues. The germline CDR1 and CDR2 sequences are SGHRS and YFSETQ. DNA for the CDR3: TGCGCCAGCAGCTTAACCGGGACAGACAATGAGCAGTTCTTC. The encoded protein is CASSLTGTDNEQFF.

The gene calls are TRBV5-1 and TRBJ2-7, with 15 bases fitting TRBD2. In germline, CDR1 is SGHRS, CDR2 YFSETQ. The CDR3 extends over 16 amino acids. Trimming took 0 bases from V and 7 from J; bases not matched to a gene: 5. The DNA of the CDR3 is TGCGCCAGCAGCTTGGCCGGGACTAGCGGGAGGCGAGAGCAGTACTTC. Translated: CASSLAGTSGRREQYF.

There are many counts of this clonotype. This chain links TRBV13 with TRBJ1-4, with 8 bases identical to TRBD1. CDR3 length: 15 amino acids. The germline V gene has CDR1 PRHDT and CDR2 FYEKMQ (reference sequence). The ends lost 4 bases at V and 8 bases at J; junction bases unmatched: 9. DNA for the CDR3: TGTGCCAGCAGCTCCCGGACAGGGCTGGACGAAAAACTGTTTTTT. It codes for CASSSRTGLDEKLFF.

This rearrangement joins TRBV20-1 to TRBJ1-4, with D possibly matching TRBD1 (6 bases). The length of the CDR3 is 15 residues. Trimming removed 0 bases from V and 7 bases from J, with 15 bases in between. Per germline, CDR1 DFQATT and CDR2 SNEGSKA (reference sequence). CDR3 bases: TGCAGTGCTAGAGACCCGGGGGGGCCAGCTGAAAAACTGTTTTTT. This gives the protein CSARDPGGPAEKLFF.

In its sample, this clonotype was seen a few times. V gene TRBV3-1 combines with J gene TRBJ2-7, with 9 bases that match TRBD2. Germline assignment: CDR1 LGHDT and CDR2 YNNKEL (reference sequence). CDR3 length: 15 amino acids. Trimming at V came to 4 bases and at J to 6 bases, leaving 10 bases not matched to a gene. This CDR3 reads CASSPLGSGGREQYF. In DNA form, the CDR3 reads TGTGCCAGCAGCCCGCTGGGTAGCGGGGGTCGCGAGCAGTACTTC.

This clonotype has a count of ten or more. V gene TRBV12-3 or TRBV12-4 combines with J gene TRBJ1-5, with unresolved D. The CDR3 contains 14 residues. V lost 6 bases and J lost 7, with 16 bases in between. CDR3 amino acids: CASRDYVGSQPQHF. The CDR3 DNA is TGTGCCAGCAGGGACTACGTGGGGTCCCAGCCCCAGCATTTT.

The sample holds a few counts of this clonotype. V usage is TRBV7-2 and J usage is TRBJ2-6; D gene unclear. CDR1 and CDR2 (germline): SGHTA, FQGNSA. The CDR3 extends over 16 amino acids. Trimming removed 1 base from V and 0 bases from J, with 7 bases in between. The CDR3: CASSLGLNSGANVLTF. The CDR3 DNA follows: TGTGCCAGCAGCTTAGGGTTGAACTCTGGGGCCAACGTCCTGACTTTC.

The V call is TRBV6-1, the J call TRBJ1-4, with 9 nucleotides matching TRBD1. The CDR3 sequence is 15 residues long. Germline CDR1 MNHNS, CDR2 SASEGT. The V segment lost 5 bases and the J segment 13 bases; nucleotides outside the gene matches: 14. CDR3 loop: CASSPTGGLYQGLFF. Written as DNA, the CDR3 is TGTGCCAGCAGTCCTACAGGGGGCCTTTACCAGGGACTGTTTTTT.

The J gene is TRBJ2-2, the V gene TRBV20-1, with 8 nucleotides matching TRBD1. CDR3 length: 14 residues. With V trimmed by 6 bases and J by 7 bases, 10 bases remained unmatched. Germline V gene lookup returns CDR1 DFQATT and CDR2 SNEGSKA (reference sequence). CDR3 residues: CSAQDRVVDGELFF. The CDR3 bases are TGCAGTGCCCAGGACAGGGTGGTGGACGGGGAGCTGTTTTTT.

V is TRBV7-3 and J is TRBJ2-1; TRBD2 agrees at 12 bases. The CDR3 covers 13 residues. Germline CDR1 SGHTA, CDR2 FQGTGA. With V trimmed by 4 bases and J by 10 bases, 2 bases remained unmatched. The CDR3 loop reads CASSSGLAGEQFF. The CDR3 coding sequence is TGTGCCAGCAGCTCCGGACTAGCGGGGGAGCAGTTCTTC.

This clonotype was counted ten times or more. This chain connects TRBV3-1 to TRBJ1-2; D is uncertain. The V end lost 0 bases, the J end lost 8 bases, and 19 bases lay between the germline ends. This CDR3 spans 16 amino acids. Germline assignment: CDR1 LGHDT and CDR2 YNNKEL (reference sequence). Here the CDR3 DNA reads TGTGCCAGCAGCCAAGACAATTGGTCTGCCGCGATGGGCTACACCTTC. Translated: CASSQDNWSAAMGYTF.

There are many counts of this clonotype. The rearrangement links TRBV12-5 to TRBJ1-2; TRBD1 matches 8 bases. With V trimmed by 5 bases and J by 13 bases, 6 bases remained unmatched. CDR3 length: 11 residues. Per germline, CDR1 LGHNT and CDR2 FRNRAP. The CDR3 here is CASGTNRGTTF. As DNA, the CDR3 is TGTGCTAGTGGTACAAACAGGGGGACCACCTTC.

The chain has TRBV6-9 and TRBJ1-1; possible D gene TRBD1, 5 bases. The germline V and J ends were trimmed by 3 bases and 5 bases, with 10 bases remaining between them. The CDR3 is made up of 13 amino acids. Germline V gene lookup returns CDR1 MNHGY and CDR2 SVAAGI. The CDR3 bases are TGTGCCAGCAGTTACGGGGGAGTGACTGAAGCTTTCTTT. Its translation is CASSYGGVTEAFF.

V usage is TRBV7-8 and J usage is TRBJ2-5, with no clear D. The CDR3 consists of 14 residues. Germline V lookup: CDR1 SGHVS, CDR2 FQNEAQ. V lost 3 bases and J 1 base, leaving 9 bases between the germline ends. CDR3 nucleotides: TGTGCCAGCAGCTTCTCTGGGTCCCAAGAGACCCAGTACTTC. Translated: CASSFSGSQETQYF.

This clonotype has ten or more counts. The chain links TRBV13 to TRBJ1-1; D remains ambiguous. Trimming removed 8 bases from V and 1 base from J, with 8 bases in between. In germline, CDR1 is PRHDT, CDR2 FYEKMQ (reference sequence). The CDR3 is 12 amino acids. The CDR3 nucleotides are TGTGCCAGCGCGTACCGGAACACTGAAGCTTTCTTT. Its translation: CASAYRNTEAFF.

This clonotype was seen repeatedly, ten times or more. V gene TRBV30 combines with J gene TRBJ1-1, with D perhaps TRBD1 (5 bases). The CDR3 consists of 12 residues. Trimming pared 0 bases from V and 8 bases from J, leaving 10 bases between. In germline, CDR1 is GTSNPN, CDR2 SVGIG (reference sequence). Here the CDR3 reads CAWSVMWGEAFF. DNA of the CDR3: TGTGCCTGGAGTGTAATGTGGGGGGAAGCTTTCTTT.

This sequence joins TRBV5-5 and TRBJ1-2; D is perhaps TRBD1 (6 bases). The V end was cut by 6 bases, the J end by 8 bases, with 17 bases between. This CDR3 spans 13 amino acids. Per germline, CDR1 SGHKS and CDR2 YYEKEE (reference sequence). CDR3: CASTLGALRGYTF. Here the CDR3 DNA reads TGTGCCAGCACCCTGGGGGCCCTCCGGGGCTACACCTTC. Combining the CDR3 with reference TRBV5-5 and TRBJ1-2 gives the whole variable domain DAGVTQSPTHLIKTRGQQVTLRCSPISGHKSVSWYQQVLGQGPQFIFQYYEKEERGRGNFPDRFSARQFPNYSSELNVNALLLGDSALYLCASTLGALRGYTFGSGTRLTVV.

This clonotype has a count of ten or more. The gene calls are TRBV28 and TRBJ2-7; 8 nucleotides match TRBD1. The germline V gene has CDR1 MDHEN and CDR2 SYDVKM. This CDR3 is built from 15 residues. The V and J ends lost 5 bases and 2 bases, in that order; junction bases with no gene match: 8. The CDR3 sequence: CASSLRQGTPYEQYF. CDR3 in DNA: TGTGCCAGCAGTCTTCGACAGGGGACCCCCTACGAGCAGTACTTC.

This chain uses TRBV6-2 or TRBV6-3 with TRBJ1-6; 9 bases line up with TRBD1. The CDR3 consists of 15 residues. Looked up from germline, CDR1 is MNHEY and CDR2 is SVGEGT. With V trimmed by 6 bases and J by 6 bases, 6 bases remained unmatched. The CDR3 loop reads CASSSGQGLNSPLHF. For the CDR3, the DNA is TGTGCCAGCAGCTCGGGACAGGGACTTAATTCACCCCTCCACTTT.

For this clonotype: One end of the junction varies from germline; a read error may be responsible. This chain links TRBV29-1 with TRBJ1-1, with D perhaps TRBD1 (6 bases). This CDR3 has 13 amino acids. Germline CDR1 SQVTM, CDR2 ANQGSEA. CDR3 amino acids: CSGEGGAGTEAFF. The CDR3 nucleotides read TGCAGCGGTGAAGGGGGGGCGGGCACTGAAGCTTTCTTT.